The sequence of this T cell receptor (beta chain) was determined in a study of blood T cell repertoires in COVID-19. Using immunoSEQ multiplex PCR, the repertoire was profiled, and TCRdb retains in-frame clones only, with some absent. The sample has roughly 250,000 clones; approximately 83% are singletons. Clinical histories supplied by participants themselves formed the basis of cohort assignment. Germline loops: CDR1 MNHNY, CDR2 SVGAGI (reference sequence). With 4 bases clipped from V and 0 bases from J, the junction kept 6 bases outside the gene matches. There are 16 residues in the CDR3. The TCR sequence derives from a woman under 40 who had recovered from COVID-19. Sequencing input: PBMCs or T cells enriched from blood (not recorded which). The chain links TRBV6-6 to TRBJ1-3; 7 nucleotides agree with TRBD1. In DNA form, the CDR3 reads TGTGCCAGCAGTTCGGACAGGCAGAGCTCTGGAAACACCATATATTTT. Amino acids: CASSSDRQSSGNTIYF.